This record concerns one T cell receptor (beta chain) sequence. Antigen unknown. Germline V gene sequence: CDR1 SGHRS, CDR2 YFSETQ. This CDR3 has 17 amino acids. V lost 3 bases to trimming and J lost 1 base; unmatched junction nucleotides: 4. Naive CD8 cells lacked CD45RO and underwent positive selection for CCR7, leaving out terminally differentiated effector memory CD45RA+ cells. This sample is part of a study of shared clonotypes between healthy human individuals. The assay ran at deep level. Using immunoSEQ multiplex PCR, the repertoire was profiled, and TCRdb retains in-frame clones only, with some absent. This sample has 800,000 to 950,000 clones; 90% to 97% occur once, and the top ten carry around 0.25%. The study's findings and limits: Among a handful of donors, about 5% of naive CD4 clonotypes were found in common. Limitation of the genetic and exposure-history diversity represented came from the few donors.

The chain carries TRBV5-1 and TRBJ2-6, with 10 bases lining up with TRBD1. Sequencing was done on a sample of naive CD8+ T cells sorted from blood. The receptor was isolated from a man younger than 40 in good health. The CDR3 loop is CASSSPGQGSGANVLTF. CDR3 DNA: TGCGCCAGCAGCTCACCGGGACAGGGGTCTGGGGCCAACGTCCTGACTTTC.